Each of the 26 T cell receptor beta chains below was sequenced from the same sample in a study of blood T cell repertoires in COVID-19. Generated by immunoSEQ multiplex PCR, the TCRdb table keeps only in-frame clones and is missing some. This sample carries 75,000 to 90,000 clones, about four fifths of them seen once, and the ten largest clones take around 11%. The material sequenced was peripheral blood. The receptor set was obtained from a woman aged 40 to 55 with active or convalescent COVID-19.

CDR3 in DNA: TGTGCCAGCAGCACCAGACTAGCGGGTCCAACCGGGGAGCTGTTTTTT. As protein: CASSTRLAGPTGELFF. The chain has TRBV7-3 and TRBJ2-2, with TRBD2 matching 10 bases. CDR1 is SGHTA and CDR2 is FQGTGA in the germline V gene. V lost 5 bases to trimming and J lost 5 bases; unmatched junction nucleotides: 8. This CDR3 comprises 16 residues.

The CDR3 region is CASISGTTNEKLFF. The CDR3 coding sequence is TGTGCCAGCATTTCAGGAACAACTAATGAAAAACTGTTTTTT. V and J are TRBV28 and TRBJ1-4; D is unclear. The CDR3 runs 14 residues. CDR1 and CDR2 (germline): MDHEN, SYDVKM. V lost 7 bases and J 0 bases, leaving 9 bases between the germline ends.

This clone was seen a handful of times. This rearrangement joins TRBV30 to TRBJ2-1; the D gene is possibly TRBD2 (5 bases). The CDR3 contains 12 residues. V lost 4 bases to trimming and J lost 4 bases, with 8 bases between them. Germline assignment: CDR1 GTSNPN and CDR2 SVGIG (reference sequence). The CDR3 bases are TGTGCCTGGAATTGGGAGTACAATGAGCAGTTCTTC. It translates to CAWNWEYNEQFF.

The CDR3: CASSLGGNPNEQFF. CDR3 nucleotides: TGTGCCAGCAGTTTAGGGGGCAATCCCAATGAGCAGTTCTTC. V gene TRBV28 combines with J gene TRBJ2-1, with a tentative D call TRBD1 (6 bases). The V end was cut by 2 bases, the J end by 6 bases, with 11 bases between. Germline loops: CDR1 MDHEN, CDR2 SYDVKM. This CDR3 has 14 amino acids.

The rearrangement joins TRBV6-5 to TRBJ1-2; 11 nucleotides line up with TRBD1. Losses at the gene ends were 7 bases for V and 6 bases for J; bases not matched to a gene: 7. Per germline, CDR1 MNHEY and CDR2 SVGAGI. This CDR3 comprises 14 residues. This CDR3 reads CASNLGQGADGYTF. In nucleotides, the CDR3 is TGTGCCAGCAACCTCGGACAGGGGGCAGATGGCTACACCTTC.

The CDR3 protein is CAWSRGVNQPQHF. CDR3 in DNA: TGTGCCTGGAGCCGCGGCGTCAATCAGCCCCAGCATTTT. The chain combines TRBV30 with TRBJ1-5, with D unresolved. Germline assignment: CDR1 GTSNPN and CDR2 SVGIG (reference sequence). Between the trimmed V and J ends, which lost 3 bases and 3 bases, there was a span of 9 bases. The CDR3 consists of 13 residues.

About this clone: The identical CDR3 is also encoded by other nucleotide sequences in the sample. The rearrangement links TRBV9 to TRBJ2-7; 9 bases are a match to TRBD1. J lost 0 bases, V lost 4 bases, and 5 bases had no gene match. The CDR3 contains 15 residues. Looked up from germline, CDR1 is SGDLS and CDR2 is YYNGEE. The CDR3 region has the DNA TGTGCCAGCAGCCCACAGACAGGGGGCTCCTACGAGCAGTACTTC. Its translation is CASSPQTGGSYEQYF.

This chain connects TRBV6-5 to TRBJ2-1; D uncertain. Looked up from germline, CDR1 is MNHEY and CDR2 is SVGAGI. The V end lost 0 bases, the J end lost 2 bases, and 11 bases lay between the germline ends. The CDR3 runs to 16 residues. Written as DNA, the CDR3 is TGTGCCAGCAGTTACTCGCTCTCATACACCTACAATGAGCAGTTCTTC. Translation: CASSYSLSYTYNEQFF.

The chain uses TRBV18 and TRBJ2-1; 10 bases are a match to TRBD2. Germline V gives CDR1 KGHSH, CDR2 LQKENI. Losses at the gene ends were 1 base for V and 10 bases for J; bases not matched to a gene: 4. The CDR3 consists of 14 residues. The CDR3 here is CASSPLASGGEQFF. The CDR3 DNA is TGTGCCAGCTCACCACTGGCTAGCGGGGGAGAGCAGTTCTTC. Full variable domain (remainder filled in from reference TRBV18 and TRBJ2-1): NAGVMQNPRHLVRRRGQEARLRCSPMKGHSHVYWYRQLPEEGLKFMVYLQKENIIDESGMPKERFSAEFPKEGPSILRIQQVVRGDSAAYFCASSPLASGGEQFFGPGTRLTVL.

The J gene is TRBJ1-2, the V gene TRBV27; D perhaps matches TRBD1 (6 bases). Trimming pared 5 bases from V and 4 bases from J, leaving 14 bases between. The CDR3 extends over 14 amino acids. The V gene's germline CDR1 is MNHEY and CDR2 SMNVEV (reference sequence). CDR3 in amino acids: CASSPTGAIYGYTF. CDR3 nucleotide sequence: TGTGCCAGCAGTCCGACAGGAGCCATCTATGGCTACACCTTC.

The rearrangement uses TRBV6-1 and TRBJ2-5, with 8 bases aligning to TRBD2. The germline CDR1 and CDR2 sequences are MNHNS and SASEGT. V was clipped by 0 bases and J by 7 bases; unmatched bases: 10. The CDR3 sequence is 16 residues long. CDR3 DNA sequence: TGTGCCAGCAGTGAAGCCCCGGGACTAGTTGGCGGGACCCAGTACTTC. The encoded protein is CASSEAPGLVGGTQYF.

The chain combines TRBV28 with TRBJ2-5; 8 positions match TRBD2. Germline loops: CDR1 MDHEN, CDR2 SYDVKM. The length of the CDR3 is 15 residues. The junction had 9 bases not matched to a gene; V was cut back by 4 bases and J by 5 bases. CDR3 sequence reads: CASSSPGGGRETQYF. In DNA, the CDR3 is TGTGCCAGCAGTTCCCCGGGAGGGGGTCGCGAGACCCAGTACTTC.

J is TRBJ1-2 and V is TRBV10-2; D uncertain. V was pared by 6 bases and J by 2 bases, with 10 bases between. Germline values: CDR1 WSHSY, CDR2 SAAADI. CDR3 length equals 13 residues. The CDR3 reads CASSREKNYGYTF. The DNA of the CDR3 is TGCGCCAGCAGCCGGGAAAAGAACTATGGCTACACCTTC.

This chain links TRBV5-1 with TRBJ1-4; maybe TRBD1 (5 bases). The CDR3 is 15 residues long. V was clipped by 1 base and J by 4 bases, with 11 bases between them. Germline V gene data show CDR1 as SGHRS and CDR2 as YFSETQ. Here the CDR3 DNA reads TGCGCCAGCAGCTTGAATTCCAGGGTTAATGAAAAACTGTTTTTT. Residues: CASSLNSRVNEKLFF.

The chain combines TRBV7-8 with TRBJ2-7; 7 bases line up with TRBD1. V was clipped by 5 bases and J by 4 bases; unmatched bases: 8. The CDR3 spans 14 residues. Looked up from germline, CDR1 is SGHVS and CDR2 is FQNEAQ. The CDR3 bases are TGTGCCAGCAGCCCCGGGACAGTGAGTTACGAGCAGTACTTC. Translated: CASSPGTVSYEQYF. Complete variable domain (other parts from reference TRBV7-8 and TRBJ2-7): GAGVSQSPRYKVAKRGQDVALRCDPISGHVSLFWYQQALGQGPEFLTYFQNEAQLDKSGLPSDRFFAERPEGSVSTLKIQRTQQEDSAVYLCASSPGTVSYEQYFGPGTRLTVT.

The V gene is TRBV10-3, the J gene TRBJ1-5; D is possibly TRBD1 (5 bases). The germline V and J ends were trimmed by 6 bases and 6 bases, with 15 bases remaining between them. Germline V gene sequence: CDR1 ENHRY, CDR2 SYGVKD. This CDR3 contains 14 residues. CDR3 loop: CAISPQGGVQPQHF. In DNA, the CDR3 is TGTGCCATCAGCCCCCAGGGCGGGGTTCAGCCCCAGCATTTT.

Only one count was recorded for this clone. The chain employs TRBV2 and TRBJ2-7; TRBD1 is a possible D gene (5 bases). Germline V gives CDR1 SNHLY, CDR2 FYNNEI. The CDR3 has 16 amino acids. V was clipped by 4 bases and J by 5 bases, with 21 bases between them. CDR3: CASSALGDSRRNEQYF. The CDR3 bases are TGTGCCAGCAGTGCCCTAGGAGACAGTAGGCGAAACGAGCAGTACTTC.

This clone was observed at least ten times. This chain links TRBV9 with TRBJ1-3; D call uncertain. The CDR3 extends over 13 amino acids. The V gene lost 4 bases and the J gene lost 4 bases, with 9 bases spanning the gap. Germline V gene lookup returns CDR1 SGDLS and CDR2 YYNGEE. This CDR3 is CASSPGVGNTIYF. In nucleotides, the CDR3 is TGTGCCAGCAGCCCGGGAGTGGGAAACACCATATATTTT.

V and J are TRBV2 and TRBJ1-3; no definite D call. Trimming pared 3 bases from V and 7 bases from J, leaving 10 bases between. This CDR3 comprises 13 residues. CDR1 is SNHLY and CDR2 is FYNNEI in the germline V gene. Written as DNA, the CDR3 is TGTGCCAGCAGTGATAATGTGTTCAACACCATATATTTT. It encodes CASSDNVFNTIYF.

The J gene is TRBJ2-6, the V gene TRBV19, with 7 bases that match TRBD2. After removal of 6 bases from V and 0 bases from J, the junction contained 17 bases not matched to a gene. The germline V gene has CDR1 LNHDA and CDR2 SQIVND (reference sequence). The CDR3 length is 20 residues. The CDR3 here is CASSEGGGHLTFSGANVLTF. In DNA, the CDR3 is TGTGCCAGTAGCGAGGGCGGGGGTCACCTAACCTTCTCTGGGGCCAACGTCCTGACTTTC.

The rearrangement joins TRBV6-5 to TRBJ2-1; D is uncertain. V was shortened by 2 bases and J by 0 bases, with 8 bases between the two germline ends. Germline-derived CDR1 and CDR2 are MNHEY and SVGAGI. The CDR3 extends over 15 amino acids. CDR3 residues: CASSYAVSSYNEQFF. Here the CDR3 DNA reads TGTGCCAGCAGTTACGCGGTAAGCTCCTACAATGAGCAGTTCTTC.

The chain couples TRBV7-9 to TRBJ2-2; D unclear. Trimming removed 2 bases at V and 8 bases at J, with 6 bases between. The germline gives CDR1 SEHNR, CDR2 FQNEAQ (reference sequence). The CDR3 contains 12 residues. The CDR3 here is CASSLWAGELFF. In nucleotides, the CDR3 is TGTGCCAGCAGCTTATGGGCTGGGGAGCTGTTTTTT.

V gene TRBV10-3 combines with J gene TRBJ1-6; D perhaps matches TRBD1 (6 bases). CDR1 ENHRY and CDR2 SYGVKD come from the germline V gene. This CDR3 spans 18 amino acids. V was trimmed by 3 bases and J by 8 bases, leaving 23 bases between them. CDR3 region: CAISETPVGQGRYSPLHF. CDR3 DNA sequence: TGTGCCATCAGTGAAACGCCGGTGGGGCAGGGGCGTTATTCACCCCTCCACTTT.

J is TRBJ1-6 and V is TRBV10-3, with D possibly being TRBD1 (5 bases). Trimming pared 8 bases from V and 9 bases from J, leaving 14 bases between. The CDR3 is 13 amino acids. Germline CDR1 and CDR2: ENHRY and SYGVKD. CDR3 protein: CAISQDRSSPLHF. In nucleotides, the CDR3 is TGTGCCATCTCACAGGACCGGAGTTCACCCCTCCACTTT.

The chain employs TRBV4-3 and TRBJ1-4; D is perhaps TRBD1 (5 bases). V was clipped by 4 bases and J by 7 bases, with 19 bases between them. This CDR3 is built from 16 residues. Per germline, CDR1 LGHNA and CDR2 YSLEER. This chain's CDR3 is CASSPRGTGGGEKLFF. CDR3 DNA sequence: TGCGCCAGCAGCCCCCGAGGAACGGGGGGTGGTGAAAAACTGTTTTTT.

This chain joins TRBV5-4 and TRBJ2-1, with D possibly TRBD2 on 5 matching bases. CDR3 size: 14 residues. The germline V and J ends were trimmed by 4 bases and 0 bases, with 8 bases remaining between them. The germline gives CDR1 SGHNT, CDR2 YYREEE (reference sequence). CDR3 in amino acids: CASSRRDSYNEQFF. Written as DNA, the CDR3 is TGTGCCAGCAGCCGTCGGGACTCCTACAATGAGCAGTTCTTC.